This T cell receptor (beta chain) is from a study of T cells after yellow fever vaccination. One entry per CDR3 protein, called by TCRdb with MiXCR from the 5' RACE reads. The data hold a few hundred thousand distinct CDR3 sequences, with more than 6.5% observed a single time. This CDR3 is 14 amino acids long. Germline values: CDR1 SGHTA, CDR2 FQGNSA. The germline V and J ends were trimmed by 5 bases and 2 bases, with 12 bases remaining between them. This clonotype was seen many times. Its antigen is not known. Whole-study findings and limits: Post-booster samples contained most primary-vaccination clones (more than 95% CD4, 88% CD8).

This sequence originates from a man aged 25-40 years who received the YFV17D yellow fever vaccine. This chain connects TRBV7-2 to TRBJ2-5, with D possibly matching TRBD2 (6 bases). The sample in question was CD4+ T cells sorted from PBMCs, obtained on the day of the yellow fever booster vaccination. CDR3 in DNA: TGTGCCAGCAGCCGCAGGAGGGAACAAGAGACCCAGTACTTC. This codes for CASSRRREQETQYF.